This T cell receptor (beta chain) stems from a study of cytomegalovirus exposure and HLA in healthy donors. Notes on this clone: Its antigen remains unidentified.

General study results and limits: Later analysis reportedly placed an Asian-associated ancestry cluster below the roughly 680-donor mean in N-insertions. The records held CMV serostatus as the only immune exposure information.

The PCR employed 60 Vbeta primers together with 13 Jbeta primers. Under the authors' procedure: A later analysis counted about 80 million unique TCR beta chains, around 10 million shared. TCRdb keeps only in-frame clones here, not all; method: immunoSEQ multiplex PCR. V, J and clone size derive from that table, while D and trimming were established from the DNA sequence. The sample lists more than 150,000 clones; roughly 82% were seen once. V shed 3 bases and J 0 bases; nucleotides not matched to a gene: 7. Looked up from germline, CDR1 is KGHSH and CDR2 is LQKENI. CDR3 length equals 16 residues. This receptor was taken from a girl aged 2-10 years in good health and CMV-seropositive. Material: PBMCs. This chain connects TRBV18 to TRBJ1-2, with TRBD1 matching 7 bases. The CDR3 loop is CASSPEGGGSNYGYTF. In DNA form, the CDR3 reads TGTGCCAGCTCACCCGAAGGAGGGGGCTCTAACTATGGCTACACCTTC.